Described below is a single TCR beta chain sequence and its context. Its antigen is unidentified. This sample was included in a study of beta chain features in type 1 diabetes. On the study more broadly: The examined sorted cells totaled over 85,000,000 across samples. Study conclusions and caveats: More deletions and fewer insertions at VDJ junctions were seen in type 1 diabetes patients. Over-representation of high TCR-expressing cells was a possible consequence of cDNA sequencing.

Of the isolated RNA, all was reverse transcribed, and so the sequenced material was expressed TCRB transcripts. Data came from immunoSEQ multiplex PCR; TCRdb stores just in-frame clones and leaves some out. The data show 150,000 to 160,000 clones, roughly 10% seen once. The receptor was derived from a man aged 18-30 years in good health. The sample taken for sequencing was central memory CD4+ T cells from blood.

DNA for the CDR3: TGTGCCAGCAGCCCAGACAGGTCTTATGAGACCCAGTACTTC. Translated, it gives CASSPDRSYETQYF. The V and J genes are TRBV28 and TRBJ2-5, with D perhaps TRBD1 (6 bases). CDR1 and CDR2 (germline): MDHEN, SYDVKM. V lost 6 bases, J lost 5 bases, and 16 bases lay in between. The CDR3 is 14 residues long.